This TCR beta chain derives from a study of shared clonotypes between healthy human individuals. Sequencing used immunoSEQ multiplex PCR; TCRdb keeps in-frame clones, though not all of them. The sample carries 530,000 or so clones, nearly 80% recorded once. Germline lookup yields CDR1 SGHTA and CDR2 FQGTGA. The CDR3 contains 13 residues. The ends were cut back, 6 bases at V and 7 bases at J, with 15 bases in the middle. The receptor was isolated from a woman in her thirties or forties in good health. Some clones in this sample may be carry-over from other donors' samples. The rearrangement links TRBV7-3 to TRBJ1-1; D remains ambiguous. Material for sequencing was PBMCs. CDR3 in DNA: TGTGCCAGCAGATTGACACGGGGAGGTGAAGCTTTCTTT. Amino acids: CASRLTRGGEAFF.